This T cell receptor (beta chain) was recovered during a study of T-cell memory formation after mild COVID-19. Study summary: The two donors had largely donor-specific TCR clusters.

The study, taken as a whole, reports: Cross-reactive memory apparently joined, as some responding clones appeared in pre-infection memory. CD4/CD8 balance held among clones contracting day 15 to 85, and later expanders leaned CD4+.

In regard to this clonotype: The antigen is undetermined.

Constant-segment primers served in 5'RACE that generated TCR alpha and TCR beta cDNA libraries bearing sample barcodes and UMIs. MiXCR, run by TCRdb on the 5' RACE reads, gives a single entry per CDR3 protein. The sample yields around 390,000 distinct CDR3 sequences, around a sixth seen once. V lost 7 bases, J lost 4 bases, and 10 bases lay in between. CDR1 MNHEY and CDR2 SVGEGT come from the germline V gene. The length of the CDR3 is 13 residues. Material for sequencing was PBMCs or a T cell subset sorted from them (not recorded which). The chain links TRBV6-2 or TRBV6-3 to TRBJ1-4; D call uncertain. The sequence was collected from a man aged 18 to 29 who had mild COVID-19 (a few samples of this study predate the infection). Cell type and time point are not known. The CDR3 region has the DNA TGTGCCAGCACCCCCGGATTTAATGAAAAACTGTTTTTT. This gives the protein CASTPGFNEKLFF.